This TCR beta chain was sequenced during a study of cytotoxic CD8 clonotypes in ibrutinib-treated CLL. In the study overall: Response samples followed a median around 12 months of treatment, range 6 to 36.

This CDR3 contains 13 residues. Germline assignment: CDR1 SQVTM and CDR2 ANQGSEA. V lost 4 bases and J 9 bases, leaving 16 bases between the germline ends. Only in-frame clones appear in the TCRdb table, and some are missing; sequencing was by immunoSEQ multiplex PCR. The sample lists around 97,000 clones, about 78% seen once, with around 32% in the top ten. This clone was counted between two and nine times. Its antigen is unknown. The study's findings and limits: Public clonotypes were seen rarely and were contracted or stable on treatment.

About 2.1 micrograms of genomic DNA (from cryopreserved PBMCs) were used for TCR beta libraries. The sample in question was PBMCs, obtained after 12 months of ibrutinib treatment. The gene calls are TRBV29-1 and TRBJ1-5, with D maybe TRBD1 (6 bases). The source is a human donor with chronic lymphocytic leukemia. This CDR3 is CSVGNTGSGPQHF. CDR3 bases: TGCAGCGTTGGGAACACAGGGTCAGGGCCCCAGCATTTT.